The 32 T cell receptor beta chains below come from one sample, sequenced in a study of early T cells in non-severe SARS-CoV-2 infection. Each CDR3 protein is one row after TCRdb ran MiXCR on the 5' RACE reads. The sample lists about 94,000 distinct CDR3 sequences, less than 15% occurring once. The sequenced sample was whole blood. These receptors originate from an adult who was a healthcare worker with PCR-confirmed SARS-CoV-2 infection or an uninfected control (not recorded which).

This clonotype has more than one count but fewer than ten. V usage is TRBV20-1 and J usage is TRBJ1-1; no firm D call. The CDR3 sequence is 13 residues long. CDR1 is DFQATT, CDR2 SNEGSKA, per germline (reference sequence). V lost 2 bases and J 0 bases, leaving 7 bases between the germline ends. The CDR3 DNA reads TGCAGTGCTAGACGGGTTTTGAACACTGAAGCTTTCTTT. Translated, it gives CSARRVLNTEAFF.

This clonotype was seen only a few times. The J gene is TRBJ2-7, the V gene TRBV6-1, with unresolved D. The CDR3 spans 12 residues. The V and J ends lost 0 bases and 7 bases respectively, with 7 bases between them. Germline V lookup: CDR1 MNHNS, CDR2 SASEGT. CDR3 amino acids: CASSEALREQYF. CDR3 bases: TGTGCCAGCAGTGAAGCGCTTCGGGAGCAGTACTTC.

Comment on this clonotype: The conserved phenylalanine or tryptophan normally closing the CDR3 is absent here, so this likely arose from a read error. The rearrangement uses TRBV2 and TRBJ2-3; no definite D call. The CDR3 extends over 14 amino acids. With 8 bases removed from V and 2 bases from J, the gap between germline ends came to 14 bases. Per germline, CDR1 SNHLY and CDR2 FYNNEI. For the CDR3, the DNA is TGTGCCAGCCCCCCTTGGTTGGACACAGATACGCAGTATTAT. This codes for CASPPWLDTDTQYY.

This clonotype has more than one count but fewer than ten. The chain is built from TRBV7-9 and TRBJ2-5; 11 bases map to TRBD1. In germline, CDR1 is SEHNR, CDR2 FQNEAQ (reference sequence). This CDR3 has 15 residues. With V trimmed by 5 bases and J by 5 bases, 7 bases remained unmatched. DNA of the CDR3: TGTGCCAGCAGCCGAGGACAGGGGGCAGGGGAGACCCAGTACTTC. Translation gives CASSRGQGAGETQYF.

The chain uses TRBV28 and TRBJ2-3; no reliable D call. There are 12 residues in the CDR3. Between the trimmed V and J ends, which lost 3 bases and 11 bases, there was a span of 12 bases. Germline V gene lookup returns CDR1 MDHEN and CDR2 SYDVKM. As DNA, the CDR3 is TGTGCCAGCAGTTTGTTATTGACCGAGCAGTATTTT. It specifies CASSLLLTEQYF.

The chain employs TRBV28 and TRBJ1-2, with 11 bases identical to TRBD1. Germline CDR1 reads MDHEN; CDR2 reads SYDVKM. This CDR3 is 17 amino acids long. Trimming cost V 4 bases and J 8 bases; bases outside gene matches: 15. DNA for the CDR3: TGTGCCAGCAGTTCACCTAATTCCGGGACAGGGGGAAGAGGCTACACCTTC. It codes for CASSSPNSGTGGRGYTF.

V is TRBV7-9 and J is TRBJ2-7, with 8 bases identical to TRBD2. CDR3 length: 13 residues. Germline CDR1 and CDR2: SEHNR and FQNEAQ (reference sequence). Trimming cost V 7 bases and J 7 bases; bases outside gene matches: 9. CDR3 bases: TGTGCCAGCACCCCGGCGGGGGGATGGGAGCAGTACTTC. This codes for CASTPAGGWEQYF.

The chain couples TRBV3-1 to TRBJ2-1, with 11 bases fitting TRBD2. There are 15 residues in the CDR3. The V and J ends lost 0 bases and 6 bases, in that order; junction bases with no gene match: 1. Germline CDR1 and CDR2: LGHDT and YNNKEL (reference sequence). The CDR3 region is CASSQDSGGANEQFF. CDR3 DNA: TGTGCCAGCAGCCAAGATAGCGGGGGGGCCAATGAGCAGTTCTTC.

The chain employs TRBV28 and TRBJ1-2; D may be TRBD1 (6 bases). Germline V lookup: CDR1 MDHEN, CDR2 SYDVKM. The CDR3 contains 14 residues. V was pared by 7 bases and J by 5 bases, with 17 bases between. The CDR3 is CASNFGGRAYGYTF. DNA for the CDR3: TGTGCCAGCAACTTTGGGGGCAGGGCTTATGGCTACACCTTC.

The chain is built from TRBV2 and TRBJ1-6; D ambiguous. The germline CDR1 and CDR2 sequences are SNHLY and FYNNEI. The V end lost 5 bases, the J end lost 8 bases, and 16 bases lay between the germline ends. This CDR3 is 15 amino acids long. CDR3 DNA sequence: TGTGCCAGCAGTATAGAACAGCCTCGGGATTCACCCCTCCACTTT. Translated, it gives CASSIEQPRDSPLHF.

This clonotype was found a few times. The gene calls are TRBV6-1 and TRBJ2-4; 11 positions match TRBD1. V shed 8 bases and J 6 bases; nucleotides not matched to a gene: 15. The CDR3 extends over 17 amino acids. The V gene's germline CDR1 is MNHNS and CDR2 SASEGT. The CDR3 region has the DNA TGTGCCAGCCTGCGAGGACAGGGGGCGAAGCAAACAAACATTCAGTACTTC. Translated: CASLRGQGAKQTNIQYF.

This chain joins TRBV12-3 or TRBV12-4 and TRBJ2-5; D possibly uses TRBD1 or TRBD2 (6 bases each). V lost 4 bases and J lost 3, with 18 bases in between. The CDR3 has 16 residues. The CDR3 spells CASSWVYGRGEETQYF. CDR3 coding DNA: TGTGCCAGCAGTTGGGTCTACGGTAGGGGGGAAGAGACCCAGTACTTC.

This clonotype was picked up a small number of times. The V call is TRBV7-9, the J call TRBJ2-5; D ambiguous. The V gene's germline CDR1 is SEHNR and CDR2 FQNEAQ (reference sequence). The CDR3 sequence is 13 residues long. Trimming stripped 6 bases from V and 1 base from J, with 9 bases between. The CDR3 spells CASSFPGQETQYF. The DNA of the CDR3 is TGTGCCAGCAGTTTCCCGGGCCAAGAGACCCAGTACTTC.

This clonotype was seen more than once but under ten times. The genes are TRBV6-1 and TRBJ2-7; the D gene is possibly TRBD1 (6 bases). V was pared by 5 bases and J by 4 bases, with 21 bases between. The germline gives CDR1 MNHNS, CDR2 SASEGT. The CDR3 has 16 residues. CDR3 sequence: CASSYPRSGTPYEQYF. The CDR3 coding sequence is TGTGCCAGCAGTTACCCGCGGTCCGGGACACCTTACGAGCAGTACTTC.

This clonotype was detected a few times. This chain connects TRBV7-8 to TRBJ2-3; tentative D call: TRBD1 (5 bases). CDR3 size: 13 residues. V was trimmed by 4 bases and J by 2 bases, leaving 7 bases between them. The V gene's germline CDR1 is SGHVS and CDR2 FQNEAQ. CDR3 coding DNA: TGTGCCAGCAGCTCGACAGACACAGATACGCAGTATTTT. Protein product: CASSSTDTDTQYF.

This clonotype occurred many times. The chain has TRBV6-5 and TRBJ1-6, with 9 bases matching TRBD1. The junction had 2 bases not matched to a gene; V was cut back by 5 bases and J by 6 bases. There are 14 residues in the CDR3. Germline CDR1 MNHEY, CDR2 SVGAGI. The CDR3 DNA reads TGTGCCAGCAGTACAGGGGGCCCTAATTCACCCCTCCACTTT. Encoded protein: CASSTGGPNSPLHF.

This clonotype was detected ten times or more. The chain joins TRBV12-3 or TRBV12-4 to TRBJ2-3, with TRBD1 as a possible D gene (6 bases). The length of the CDR3 is 13 residues. V was shortened by 7 bases and J by 6 bases, with 14 bases between the two germline ends. The CDR3 DNA follows: TGTGCCAGCAATTCGAATCAGGGGGATACGCAGTATTTT. This sequence encodes CASNSNQGDTQYF.

The chain has TRBV11-2 and TRBJ2-1, with 10 bases lining up with TRBD2. The CDR3 is made up of 15 amino acids. After removal of 5 bases from V and 4 bases from J, the junction contained 5 bases not matched to a gene. Germline V CDR1 and CDR2: SGHAT, FQNNGV. The DNA for the CDR3 is TGTGCCAGCAGCCAAACTAGCGGGGCTTACAATGAGCAGTTCTTC. The encoded protein is CASSQTSGAYNEQFF. The full variable domain, its missing parts supplied by reference TRBV11-2 and TRBJ2-1, is EAGVAQSPRYKIIEKRQSVAFWCNPISGHATLYWYQQILGQGPKLLIQFQNNGVVDDSQLPKDRFSAERLKGVDSTLKIQPAKLEDSAVYLCASSQTSGAYNEQFFGPGTRLTVL.

The sample holds a few counts of this clonotype. The chain employs TRBV6-2 or TRBV6-3 and TRBJ1-1; TRBD1 agrees at 11 bases. V was pared by 5 bases and J by 4 bases, with 6 bases of the junction left unmatched. CDR3 length equals 15 residues. CDR1 MNHEY and CDR2 SVGEGT come from the germline V gene. The DNA for the CDR3 is TGTGCCAGCAGTCCCGGGACAGGGGGGGGCACTGAAGCTTTCTTT. Its translation is CASSPGTGGGTEAFF.

This clonotype was seen ten or more times. The chain is built from TRBV28 and TRBJ2-7; 7 bases are shared with TRBD2. The CDR3 has 11 residues. Germline V gene lookup returns CDR1 MDHEN and CDR2 SYDVKM. V trimming: 8 bases; J trimming: 6 bases; junction bases outside the gene matches: 4. The CDR3 reads CASSWGGEQYF. The CDR3 bases are TGTGCCAGCTCGTGGGGGGGCGAGCAGTACTTC. Full variable domain (remainder filled in from reference TRBV28 and TRBJ2-7): DVKVTQSSRYLVKRTGEKVFLECVQDMDHENMFWYRQDPGLGLRLIYFSYDVKMKEKGDIPEGYSVSREKKERFSLILESASTNQTSMYLCASSWGGEQYFGPGTRLTVT.

V and J are TRBV5-1 and TRBJ1-4, with 8 bases that match TRBD1. This CDR3 region has 17 residues. Trimming cost V 0 bases and J 6 bases; bases outside gene matches: 10. Germline lookup yields CDR1 SGHRS and CDR2 YFSETQ. The CDR3 loop is CASSLGGQDSPHEKLFF. CDR3 nucleotides: TGCGCCAGCAGCTTGGGGGGACAGGACTCACCCCATGAAAAACTGTTTTTT. The full variable domain, in which reference TRBV5-1 and TRBJ1-4 provide the parts outside the CDR3, is KAGVTQTPRYLIKTRGQQVTLSCSPISGHRSVSWYQQTPGQGLQFLFEYFSETQRNKGNFPGRFSGRQFSNSRSEMNVSTLELGDSALYLCASSLGGQDSPHEKLFFGSGTQLSVL.

The chain couples TRBV2 to TRBJ2-3, with D perhaps matching TRBD2 (6 bases). V was trimmed by 2 bases and J by 5 bases, leaving 20 bases between them. CDR3 length equals 17 residues. The germline gives CDR1 SNHLY, CDR2 FYNNEI. CDR3 residues: CASSERGRDFFRDTQYF. CDR3 DNA: TGTGCCAGCAGTGAAAGGGGCCGGGACTTCTTTAGAGATACGCAGTATTTT.

This rearrangement joins TRBV3-1 to TRBJ1-5, with D hard to call. There are 13 residues in the CDR3. V was shortened by 3 bases and J by 5 bases, with 8 bases between the two germline ends. The V gene's germline CDR1 is LGHDT and CDR2 YNNKEL (reference sequence). This CDR3 reads CASSQQYDQPQHF. CDR3 DNA sequence: TGTGCCAGCAGCCAGCAGTATGATCAGCCCCAGCATTTT. Full variable domain (missing parts from reference TRBV3-1 and TRBJ1-5): DTAVSQTPKYLVTQMGNDKSIKCEQNLGHDTMYWYKQDSKKFLKIMFSYNNKELIINETVPNRFSPKSPDKAHLNLHINSLELGDSAVYFCASSQQYDQPQHFGDGTRLSIL.

This clonotype was found a few times. The rearrangement uses TRBV14 and TRBJ2-7; D is undetermined. Per germline, CDR1 SGHDN and CDR2 FVKESK. V lost 2 bases and J lost 7, with 12 bases in between. This CDR3 spans 13 amino acids. The CDR3 bases are TGTGCCAGCAGCCAACTATTAGTGGGTGAGCAGTACTTC. Its protein product is CASSQLLVGEQYF.

In this sample, this clonotype turned up many times. The chain carries TRBV7-2 and TRBJ2-1, with D possibly matching TRBD2 (6 bases). The CDR3 spans 15 residues. Trimming removed 3 bases at V and 2 bases at J, with 11 bases between. The germline V gene encodes CDR1 SGHTA and CDR2 FQGNSA. The CDR3 loop reads CASSLGGNPYNEQFF. CDR3 nucleotides: TGTGCCAGCAGCTTGGGGGGTAATCCCTACAATGAGCAGTTCTTC.

The chain recombines TRBV20-1 with TRBJ2-3, with D possibly being TRBD2 (7 bases). The CDR3 contains 15 residues. Between the trimmed V and J ends, which lost 1 base and 0 bases, there was a span of 11 bases. Germline CDR1 is DFQATT and CDR2 is SNEGSKA (reference sequence). CDR3 in DNA: TGCAGTGCTAGAGGGGGGGGGCCGAGCACAGATACGCAGTATTTT. Protein product: CSARGGGPSTDTQYF.

The chain combines TRBV21-1 with TRBJ1-6; the table gives TRBD1 as D, unverified against the DNA. TRBV21-1 is assigned pseudogene status. The CDR3 is 18 residues long. The CDR3 coding sequence is TGTGCCAGCAGCAGTTCTAGGACAGGGGTGTCCTATAATTCACCCCTCCACTTT. Translation: CASSSSRTGVSYNSPLHF.

A note on this clonotype: An end of the junction does not agree with germline; a read error may underlie this. The V call is TRBV6-5, the J call TRBJ1-6; D ambiguous. The CDR3 is 13 residues long. CDR1 MNHEY and CDR2 SVGAGI come from the germline V gene. The CDR3 is CASQGQLNSPLDF. The CDR3 nucleotides are TGTGCCAGCCAAGGTCAGCTGAATTCACCCCTCGACTTT.

This clonotype was recorded many times. This rearrangement joins TRBV9 to TRBJ2-1, with 9 nucleotides matching TRBD1. The CDR3 has 16 amino acids. Germline V CDR1 and CDR2: SGDLS, YYNGEE. V dropped 6 bases and J dropped 2; count of bases not matched to a gene: 9. The CDR3, as DNA: TGTGCCAGCACGAGGAACCGGGACAGGGCCTACAATGAGCAGTTCTTC. This translates into CASTRNRDRAYNEQFF.

Ten or more counts support this clonotype. The genes are TRBV18 and TRBJ2-2; 9 bases align to TRBD2. This CDR3 contains 16 residues. The ends lost 6 bases at V and 0 bases at J; junction bases unmatched: 5. Germline lookup yields CDR1 KGHSH and CDR2 LQKENI. The CDR3 sequence is CASSLSGGSNTGELFF. The CDR3, as DNA: TGTGCCAGCTCTCTTAGCGGGGGCTCGAACACCGGGGAGCTGTTTTTT.

This clonotype has at least ten counts. This rearrangement joins TRBV19 to TRBJ2-2; D is unresolved. Per germline, CDR1 LNHDA and CDR2 SQIVND (reference sequence). The CDR3 extends over 14 amino acids. Between the trimmed V and J ends, which lost 0 bases and 1 base, there was a span of 3 bases. The CDR3 nucleotides are TGTGCCAGTAGTATAGATCAGAACACCGGGGAGCTGTTTTTT. It is translated as CASSIDQNTGELFF.

This clonotype was seen many times. V and J are TRBV28 and TRBJ1-1; D gene ambiguous. CDR3 length: 16 amino acids. CDR1 and CDR2 (germline): MDHEN, SYDVKM. The ends were cut back, 11 bases at V and 0 bases at J, with 22 bases in the middle. In DNA form, the CDR3 reads TGTGCCTGTCAAGGGATTAACCCCGGGATGAACACTGAAGCTTTCTTT. This gives the protein CACQGINPGMNTEAFF.